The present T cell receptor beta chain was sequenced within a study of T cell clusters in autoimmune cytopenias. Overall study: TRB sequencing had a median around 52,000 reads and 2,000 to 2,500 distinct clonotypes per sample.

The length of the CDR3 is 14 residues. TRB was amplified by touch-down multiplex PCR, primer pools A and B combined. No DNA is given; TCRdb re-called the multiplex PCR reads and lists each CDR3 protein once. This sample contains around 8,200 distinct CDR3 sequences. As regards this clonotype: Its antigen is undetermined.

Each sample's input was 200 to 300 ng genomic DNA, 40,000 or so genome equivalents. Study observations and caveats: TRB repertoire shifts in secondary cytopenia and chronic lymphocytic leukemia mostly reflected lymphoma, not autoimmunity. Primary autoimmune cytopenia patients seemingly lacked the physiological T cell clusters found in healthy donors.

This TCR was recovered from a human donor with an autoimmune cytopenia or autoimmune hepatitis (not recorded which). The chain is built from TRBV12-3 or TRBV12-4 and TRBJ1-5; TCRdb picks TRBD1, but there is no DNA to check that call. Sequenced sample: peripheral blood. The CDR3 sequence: CASSRQGGNQPQHF.